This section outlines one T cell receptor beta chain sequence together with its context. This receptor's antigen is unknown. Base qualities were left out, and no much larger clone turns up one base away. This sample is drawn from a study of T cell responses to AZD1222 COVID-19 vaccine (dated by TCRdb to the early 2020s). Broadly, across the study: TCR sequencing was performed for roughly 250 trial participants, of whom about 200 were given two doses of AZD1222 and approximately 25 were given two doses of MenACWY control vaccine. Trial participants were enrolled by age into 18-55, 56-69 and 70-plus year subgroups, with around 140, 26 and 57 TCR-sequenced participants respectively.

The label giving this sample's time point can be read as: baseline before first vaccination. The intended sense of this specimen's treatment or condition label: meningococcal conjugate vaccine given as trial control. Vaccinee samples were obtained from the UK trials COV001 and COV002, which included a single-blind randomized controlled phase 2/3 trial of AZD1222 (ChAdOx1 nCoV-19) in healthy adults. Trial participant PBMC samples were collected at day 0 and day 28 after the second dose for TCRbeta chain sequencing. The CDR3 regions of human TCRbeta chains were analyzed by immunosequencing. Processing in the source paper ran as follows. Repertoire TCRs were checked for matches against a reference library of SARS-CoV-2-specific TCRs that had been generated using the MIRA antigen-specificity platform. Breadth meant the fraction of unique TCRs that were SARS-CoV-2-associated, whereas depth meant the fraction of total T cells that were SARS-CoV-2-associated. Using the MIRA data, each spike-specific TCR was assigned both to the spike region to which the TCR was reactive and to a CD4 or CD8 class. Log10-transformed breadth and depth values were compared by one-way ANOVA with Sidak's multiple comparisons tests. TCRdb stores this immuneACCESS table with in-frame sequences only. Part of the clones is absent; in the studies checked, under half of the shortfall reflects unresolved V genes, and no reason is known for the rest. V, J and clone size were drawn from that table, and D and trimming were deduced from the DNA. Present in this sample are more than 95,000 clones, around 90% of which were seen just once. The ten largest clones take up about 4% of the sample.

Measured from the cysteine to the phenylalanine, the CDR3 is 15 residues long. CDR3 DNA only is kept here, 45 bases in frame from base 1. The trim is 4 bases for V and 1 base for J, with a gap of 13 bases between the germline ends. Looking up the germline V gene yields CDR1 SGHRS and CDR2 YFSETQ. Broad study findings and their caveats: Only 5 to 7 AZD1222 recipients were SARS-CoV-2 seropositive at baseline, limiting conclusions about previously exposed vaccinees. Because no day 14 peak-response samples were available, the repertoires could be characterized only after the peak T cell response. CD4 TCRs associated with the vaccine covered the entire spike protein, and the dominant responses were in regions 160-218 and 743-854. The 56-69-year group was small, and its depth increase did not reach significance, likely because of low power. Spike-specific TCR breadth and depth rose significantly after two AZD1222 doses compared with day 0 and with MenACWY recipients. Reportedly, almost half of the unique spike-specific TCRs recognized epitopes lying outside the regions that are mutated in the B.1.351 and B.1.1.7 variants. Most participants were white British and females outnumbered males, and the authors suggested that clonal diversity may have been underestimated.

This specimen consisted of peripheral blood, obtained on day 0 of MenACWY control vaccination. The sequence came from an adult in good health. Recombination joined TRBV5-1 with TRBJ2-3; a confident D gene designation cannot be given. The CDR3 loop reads CASSISRHGTDTQYF. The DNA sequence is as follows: TGCGCCAGCAGCATTAGCAGACACGGCACAGATACGCAGTATTTT.